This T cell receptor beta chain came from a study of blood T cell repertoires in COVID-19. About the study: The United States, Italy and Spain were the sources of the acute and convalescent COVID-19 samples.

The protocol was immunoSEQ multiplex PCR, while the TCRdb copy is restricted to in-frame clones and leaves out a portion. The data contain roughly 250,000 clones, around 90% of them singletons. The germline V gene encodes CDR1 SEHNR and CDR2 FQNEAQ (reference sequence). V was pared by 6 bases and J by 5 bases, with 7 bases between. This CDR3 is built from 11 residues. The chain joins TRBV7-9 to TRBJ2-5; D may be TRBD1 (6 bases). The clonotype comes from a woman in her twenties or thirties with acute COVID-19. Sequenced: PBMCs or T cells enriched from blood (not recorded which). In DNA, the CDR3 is TGTGCCAGCAGAAGGGGGGAGACCCAGTACTTC. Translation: CASRRGETQYF.